This paragraph covers one T cell receptor (beta chain) sequence. These data are taken from a study of blood T cell repertoires in COVID-19. Participants were aged 18 to 89 years, lived in 20 to 30 US areas, and enrolled virtually. Trimming took off 5 bases at V and 5 bases at J, with 12 bases between the two ends. CDR3 length: 12 residues. Germline CDR1 and CDR2: GTSNPN and SVGIG (reference sequence). Here immunoSEQ multiplex PCR was the method, and the copy in TCRdb shows in-frame clones only, minus some. In the table there are more than 300,000 clones, 88% of which are singletons. The specimen was PBMCs or T cells enriched from blood (not recorded which). V is TRBV30 and J is TRBJ1-2; D not resolved. The clonotype comes from a woman under 30 who had recovered from COVID-19. CDR3 amino acids: CAWVGNQYGYTF. As DNA, the CDR3 is TGTGCCTGGGTCGGGAATCAGTATGGCTACACCTTC.